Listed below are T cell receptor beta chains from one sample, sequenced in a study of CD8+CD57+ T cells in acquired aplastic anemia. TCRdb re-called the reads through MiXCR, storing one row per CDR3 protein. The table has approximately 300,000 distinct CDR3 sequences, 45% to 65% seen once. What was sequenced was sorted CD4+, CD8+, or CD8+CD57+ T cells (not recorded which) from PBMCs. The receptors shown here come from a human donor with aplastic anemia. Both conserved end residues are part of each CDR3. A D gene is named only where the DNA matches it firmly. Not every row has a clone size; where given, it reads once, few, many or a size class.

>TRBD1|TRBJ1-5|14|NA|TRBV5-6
CASSSRQGERPQHF
TGTGCCAGCAGCTCCCGACAGGGGGAAAGGCCCCAGCATTTT
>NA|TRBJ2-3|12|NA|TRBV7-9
CASSLMLDTQYF
TGTGCCAGCAGCCTCATGTTAGATACGCAGTATTTT
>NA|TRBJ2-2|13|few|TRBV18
CASSPEGAGELFF
TGTGCCAGCTCACCCGAGGGGGCCGGGGAGCTGTTTTTT
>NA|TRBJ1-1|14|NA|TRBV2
CASSAYGMNTEAFF
TGTGCCAGCAGTGCATACGGGATGAACACTGAAGCTTTCTTT
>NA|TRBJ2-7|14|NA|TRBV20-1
CSARVQGKLGEQYF
TGCAGTGCCCGGGTTCAGGGGAAGCTGGGCGAGCAGTACTTC
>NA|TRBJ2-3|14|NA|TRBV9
CASSVWGTGDTQYF
TGTGCCAGCAGCGTATGGGGTACAGGAGATACGCAGTATTTT
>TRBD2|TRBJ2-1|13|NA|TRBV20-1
CKTSGQTSSERFF
TGCAAAACTAGCGGCCAAACGAGCTCTGAGCGGTTCTTC
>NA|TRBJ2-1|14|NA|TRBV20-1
CSARTHLLYNEQFF
TGCAGTGCTCGGACTCACTTACTTTACAATGAGCAGTTCTTC
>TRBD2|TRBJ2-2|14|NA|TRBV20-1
CSATSGGSTGELFF
TGCAGTGCTACCAGCGGGGGGAGCACCGGGGAGCTGTTTTTT
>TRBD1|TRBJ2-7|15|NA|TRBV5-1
CASSLGADRGYEQYF
TGCGCCAGCAGCTTGGGGGCCGACAGGGGCTACGAGCAGTACTTC
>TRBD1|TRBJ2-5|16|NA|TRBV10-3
CAISATGGEYQETQYF
TGTGCCATCAGTGCCACAGGGGGAGAGTACCAAGAGACCCAGTACTTC
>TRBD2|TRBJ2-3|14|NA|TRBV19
CASTRGREADTQYF
TGTGCCAGTACGCGCGGGAGGGAGGCAGATACGCAGTATTTT
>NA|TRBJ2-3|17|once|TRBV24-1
CATSDPGTTSFTDTQYF
TGTGCCACCAGTGATCCCGGGACAACTAGCTTCACAGATACGCAGTATTTT
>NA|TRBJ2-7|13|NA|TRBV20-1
CSAHRTGAYEQYF
TGCAGTGCTCACCGGACTGGGGCCTACGAGCAGTACTTC
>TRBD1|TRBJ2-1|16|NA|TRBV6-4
CASSDSQGQGSNEQFF
TGTGCCAGCAGTGACTCTCAGGGACAGGGCAGCAATGAGCAGTTCTTC
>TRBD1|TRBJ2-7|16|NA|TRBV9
CASSVGSGGQSYEQYF
TGTGCCAGCAGCGTAGGTAGTGGGGGACAGTCCTACGAGCAGTACTTC
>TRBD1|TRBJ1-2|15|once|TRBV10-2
CASSENPDREYGYTF
TGCGCCAGCAGTGAAAACCCGGACAGGGAGTATGGCTACACCTTC
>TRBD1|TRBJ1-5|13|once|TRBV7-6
CASRKDRGPPRHF
TGTGCCAGCAGAAAAGACAGGGGCCCTCCGCGGCATTTT
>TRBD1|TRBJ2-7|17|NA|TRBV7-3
CASSPPTGTGGKYEQYF
TGTGCCAGCAGCCCGCCTACCGGGACAGGGGGCAAGTACGAGCAGTACTTC
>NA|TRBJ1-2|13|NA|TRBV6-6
CASSYKGNYGYTF
TGTGCCAGCAGTTACAAGGGGAACTATGGCTACACCTTC
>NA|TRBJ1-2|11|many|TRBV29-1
CSVGEDYGYTF
TGCAGCGTTGGGGAGGACTATGGCTACACCTTC
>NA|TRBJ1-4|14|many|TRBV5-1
CASTQSGSEEKLFF
TGCGCCAGCACCCAATCTGGGTCTGAAGAAAAACTGTTTTTT
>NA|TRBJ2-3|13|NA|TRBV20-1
CSARWGATDTQYF
TGCAGTGCTAGATGGGGGGCCACAGATACGCAGTATTTT